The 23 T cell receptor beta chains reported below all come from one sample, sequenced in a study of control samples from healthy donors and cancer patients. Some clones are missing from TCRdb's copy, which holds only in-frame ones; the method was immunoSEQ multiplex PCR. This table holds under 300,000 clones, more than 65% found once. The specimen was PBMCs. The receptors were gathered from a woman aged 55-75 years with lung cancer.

The CDR3 reads CASRGSAEAFF. The DNA for the CDR3 is TGTGCCAGCAGGGGTTCGGCTGAAGCTTTCTTT. The V and J genes are TRBV6-5 and TRBJ1-1, with D unresolved. V lost 6 bases to trimming and J lost 6 bases, with 8 bases between them. The germline V gene has CDR1 MNHEY and CDR2 SVGAGI. CDR3 length: 11 amino acids.

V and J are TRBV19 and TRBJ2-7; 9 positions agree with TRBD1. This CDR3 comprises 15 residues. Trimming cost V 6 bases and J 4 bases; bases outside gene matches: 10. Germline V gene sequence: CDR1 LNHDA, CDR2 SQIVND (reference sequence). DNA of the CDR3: TGTGCCAGTAGGGGGAAGGACAGGGGTCCTTACGAGCAGTACTTC. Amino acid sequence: CASRGKDRGPYEQYF.

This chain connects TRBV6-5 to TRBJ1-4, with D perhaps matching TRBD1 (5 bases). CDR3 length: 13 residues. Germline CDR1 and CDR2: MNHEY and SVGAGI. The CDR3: CASRRGANEKLFF. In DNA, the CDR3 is TGTGCTTCCCGGCGGGGGGCTAATGAAAAACTGTTTTTT.

CDR3 bases: TGTGCCAGCAGCTGGGCAGGGGAGGAAAGGGCTTTCTTT. Translating gives CASSWAGEERAFF. The chain has TRBV5-4 and TRBJ1-1, with D tentatively TRBD1 (6 bases). Between the trimmed V and J ends, which lost 3 bases and 11 bases, there was a span of 17 bases. The V gene's germline CDR1 is SGHNT and CDR2 YYREEE (reference sequence). This CDR3 spans 13 amino acids.

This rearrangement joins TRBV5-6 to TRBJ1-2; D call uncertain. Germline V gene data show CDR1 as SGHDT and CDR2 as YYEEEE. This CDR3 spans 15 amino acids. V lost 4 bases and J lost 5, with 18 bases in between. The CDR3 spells CASSPAPSPGYGYTF. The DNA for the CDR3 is TGTGCCAGCAGCCCCGCGCCCTCGCCGGGGTATGGCTACACCTTC.

For the CDR3, the DNA is TGTGCCAGCAGCGTCACCTACTCTGGAAACACCATATATTTT. As protein: CASSVTYSGNTIYF. The chain combines TRBV9 with TRBJ1-3; D unclear. CDR3 length: 14 amino acids. Germline V gene data show CDR1 as SGDLS and CDR2 as YYNGEE. Trimming pared 2 bases from V and 0 bases from J, leaving 6 bases between.

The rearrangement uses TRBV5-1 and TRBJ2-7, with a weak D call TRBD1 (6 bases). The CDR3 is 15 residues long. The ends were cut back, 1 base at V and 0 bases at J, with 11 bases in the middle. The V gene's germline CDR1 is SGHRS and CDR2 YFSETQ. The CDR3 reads CASSLSTGDSYEQYF. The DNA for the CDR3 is TGCGCCAGCAGCTTGTCGACAGGAGACTCCTACGAGCAGTACTTC.

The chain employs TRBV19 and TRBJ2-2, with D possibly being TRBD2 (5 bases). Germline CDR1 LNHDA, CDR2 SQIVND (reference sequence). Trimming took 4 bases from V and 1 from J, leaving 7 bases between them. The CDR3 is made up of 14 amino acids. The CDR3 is CASSRGVNTGELFF. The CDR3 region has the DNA TGTGCCAGTAGTAGGGGAGTGAACACCGGGGAGCTGTTTTTT.

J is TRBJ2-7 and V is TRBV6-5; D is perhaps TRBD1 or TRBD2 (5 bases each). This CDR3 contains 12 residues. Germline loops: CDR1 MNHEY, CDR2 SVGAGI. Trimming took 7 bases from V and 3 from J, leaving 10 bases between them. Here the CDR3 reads CASTRDRYEQYF. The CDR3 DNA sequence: TGTGCCAGCACCCGGGACCGCTACGAGCAGTACTTC.

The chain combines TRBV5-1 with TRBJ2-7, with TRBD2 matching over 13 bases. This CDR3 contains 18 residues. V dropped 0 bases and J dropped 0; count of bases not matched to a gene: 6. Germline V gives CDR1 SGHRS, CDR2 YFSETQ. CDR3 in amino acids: CASSLGLAGGRTSYEQYF. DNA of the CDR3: TGCGCCAGCAGCTTGGGACTAGCGGGGGGCCGTACCTCCTACGAGCAGTACTTC.

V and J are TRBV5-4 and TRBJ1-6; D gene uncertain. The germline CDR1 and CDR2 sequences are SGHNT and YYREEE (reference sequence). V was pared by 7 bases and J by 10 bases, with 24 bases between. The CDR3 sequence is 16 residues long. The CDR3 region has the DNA TGTGCCAGCTCCCCCGCACTCGGATCCCAGATATCACCCCTCCACTTT. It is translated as CASSPALGSQISPLHF.

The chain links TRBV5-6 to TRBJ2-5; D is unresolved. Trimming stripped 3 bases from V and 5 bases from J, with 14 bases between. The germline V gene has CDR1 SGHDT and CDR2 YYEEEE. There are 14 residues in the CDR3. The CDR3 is CASSSTGVGETQYF. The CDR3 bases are TGTGCCAGCAGCTCTACTGGGGTAGGGGAGACCCAGTACTTC.

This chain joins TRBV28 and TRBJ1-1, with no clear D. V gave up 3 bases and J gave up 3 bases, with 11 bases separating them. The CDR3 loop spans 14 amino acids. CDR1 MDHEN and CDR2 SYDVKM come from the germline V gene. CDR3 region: CASSFYRYDTEAFF. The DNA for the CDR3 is TGTGCCAGCAGTTTCTACCGGTACGACACTGAAGCTTTCTTT.

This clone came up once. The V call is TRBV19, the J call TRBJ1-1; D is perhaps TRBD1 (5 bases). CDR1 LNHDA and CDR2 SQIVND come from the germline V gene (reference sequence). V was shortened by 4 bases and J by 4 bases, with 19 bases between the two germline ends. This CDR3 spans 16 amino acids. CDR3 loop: CASSKGTMGPSTEAFF. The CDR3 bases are TGTGCCAGTAGTAAGGGGACGATGGGACCCTCCACTGAAGCTTTCTTT.

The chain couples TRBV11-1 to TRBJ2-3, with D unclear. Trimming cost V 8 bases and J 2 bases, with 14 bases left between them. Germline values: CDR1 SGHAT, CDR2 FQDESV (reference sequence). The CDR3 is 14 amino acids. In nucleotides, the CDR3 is TGTGCCAGCGGTACGGGCTCGGTCACAGATACGCAGTATTTT. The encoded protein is CASGTGSVTDTQYF.

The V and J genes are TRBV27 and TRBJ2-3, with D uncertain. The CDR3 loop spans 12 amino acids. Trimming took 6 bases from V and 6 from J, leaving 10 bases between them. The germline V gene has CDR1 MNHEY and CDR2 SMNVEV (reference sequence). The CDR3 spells CASSHSSDTQYF. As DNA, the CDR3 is TGTGCCAGCAGCCATTCATCCGATACGCAGTATTTT.

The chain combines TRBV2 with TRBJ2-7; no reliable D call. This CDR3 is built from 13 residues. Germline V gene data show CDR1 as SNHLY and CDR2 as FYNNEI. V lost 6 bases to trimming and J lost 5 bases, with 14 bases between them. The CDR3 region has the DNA TGTGCCAGCAGCCTCGCCGGCGAAGACGAGCAGTACTTC. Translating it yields CASSLAGEDEQYF.

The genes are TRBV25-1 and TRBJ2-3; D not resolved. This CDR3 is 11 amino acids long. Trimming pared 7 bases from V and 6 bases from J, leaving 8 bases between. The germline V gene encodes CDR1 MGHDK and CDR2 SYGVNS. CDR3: CASTQQDTQYF. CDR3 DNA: TGTGCCAGCACCCAACAGGATACGCAGTATTTT.

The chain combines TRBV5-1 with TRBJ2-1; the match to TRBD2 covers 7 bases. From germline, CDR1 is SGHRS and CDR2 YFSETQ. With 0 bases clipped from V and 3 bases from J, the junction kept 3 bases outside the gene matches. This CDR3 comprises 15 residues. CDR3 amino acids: CASSLGTRGYNEQFF. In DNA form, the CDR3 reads TGCGCCAGCAGCTTGGGGACTAGAGGCTACAATGAGCAGTTCTTC.

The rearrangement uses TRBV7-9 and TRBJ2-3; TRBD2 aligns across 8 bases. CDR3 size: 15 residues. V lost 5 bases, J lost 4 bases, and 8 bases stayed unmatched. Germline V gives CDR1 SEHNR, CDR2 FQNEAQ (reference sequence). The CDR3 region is CASSPGGGRSDTQYF. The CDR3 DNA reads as TGTGCCAGCAGCCCGGGGGGGGGAAGGTCAGATACGCAGTATTTT. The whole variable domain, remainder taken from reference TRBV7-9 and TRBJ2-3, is DTGVSQNPRHKITKRGQNVTFRCDPISEHNRLYWYRQTLGQGPEFLTYFQNEAQLEKSRLLSDRFSAERPKGSFSTLEIQRTEQGDSAMYLCASSPGGGRSDTQYFGPGTRLTVL.

The CDR3 sequence: CATSRDKWGSYEQYF. The DNA of the CDR3 is TGTGCCACCAGCAGAGATAAGTGGGGCTCCTACGAGCAGTACTTC. V is TRBV15 and J is TRBJ2-7; D is undetermined. V was clipped by 0 bases and J by 0 bases, with 9 bases between them. This CDR3 region has 15 residues. Germline V gene lookup returns CDR1 LNHNV and CDR2 YYDKDF (reference sequence).

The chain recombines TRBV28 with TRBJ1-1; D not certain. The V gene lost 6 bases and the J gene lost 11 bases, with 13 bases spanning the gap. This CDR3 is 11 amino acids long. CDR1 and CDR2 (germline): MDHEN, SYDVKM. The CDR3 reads CASSGILGAFF. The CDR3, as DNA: TGTGCCAGCAGCGGTATACTGGGGGCTTTCTTT.

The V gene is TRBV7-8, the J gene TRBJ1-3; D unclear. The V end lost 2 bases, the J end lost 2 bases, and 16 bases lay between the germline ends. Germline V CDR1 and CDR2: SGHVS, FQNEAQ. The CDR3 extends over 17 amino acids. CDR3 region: CASSLQVRLVPGNTIYF. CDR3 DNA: TGTGCCAGCAGCTTACAGGTTCGTCTGGTGCCTGGAAACACCATATATTTT. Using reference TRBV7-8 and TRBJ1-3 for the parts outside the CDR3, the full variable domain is GAGVSQSPRYKVAKRGQDVALRCDPISGHVSLFWYQQALGQGPEFLTYFQNEAQLDKSGLPSDRFFAERPEGSVSTLKIQRTQQEDSAVYLCASSLQVRLVPGNTIYFGEGSWLTVV.